The 29 T cell receptor beta chains presented below share a single source sample, sequenced in a study of T cells after yellow fever vaccination. TCRdb itself ran the 5' RACE reads through MiXCR, one entry per CDR3 protein. The sample carries 200,000 to 300,000 distinct CDR3 sequences, 6.9% recorded once. The starting material was CD4+ T cells sorted from PBMCs, obtained 15 days after the yellow fever booster vaccination. These receptors all stem from a man aged 30-40 years who received the YFV17D yellow fever vaccine.

This clonotype was observed at least ten times. J is TRBJ2-1 and V is TRBV20-1; 10 bases are a match to TRBD2. Trimming at V came to 0 bases and at J to 0 bases, leaving 5 bases not matched to a gene. CDR1 DFQATT and CDR2 SNEGSKA come from the germline V gene (reference sequence). The CDR3 totals 17 residues. CDR3 amino acids: CSARETSGASSYNEQFF. The DNA of the CDR3 is TGCAGTGCTAGAGAAACTAGCGGGGCTAGCTCCTACAATGAGCAGTTCTTC.

The rearrangement uses TRBV2 and TRBJ2-3, with TRBD2 matching over 8 bases. The CDR3 runs 18 residues. The germline V gene encodes CDR1 SNHLY and CDR2 FYNNEI. V was clipped by 11 bases and J by 0 bases; unmatched bases: 19. The chain's CDR3 is CAFCPGRGGSRSTDTQYF. CDR3 bases: TGTGCCTTCTGTCCCGGACGGGGGGGGAGTCGTAGCACAGATACGCAGTATTTT.

This clonotype has ten or more counts. J is TRBJ2-4 and V is TRBV7-9; D might be TRBD1 (6 bases). Trimming left V 1 base short and J 15 bases short, with 16 bases between. The CDR3 consists of 13 residues. The germline CDR1 and CDR2 sequences are SEHNR and FQNEAQ (reference sequence). For the CDR3, the DNA is TGTGCCAGCAGCTTAGTGAGGGACACGGATCGGTACTTC. Amino acid sequence: CASSLVRDTDRYF.

V is TRBV12-3 or TRBV12-4 and J is TRBJ2-3; no definite D call. V lost 6 bases to trimming and J lost 1 base, with 14 bases between them. CDR3 length: 15 residues. The CDR3 protein is CASSPIRTRTDTQYF. DNA for the CDR3: TGTGCCAGCAGCCCAATAAGGACCCGCACAGATACGCAGTATTTT.

This clonotype showed up just a few times. This chain links TRBV4-3 with TRBJ1-1; 8 positions match TRBD1. The germline V gene has CDR1 LGHNA and CDR2 YSLEER. The CDR3 is 14 amino acids. The ends lost 5 bases at V and 4 bases at J; junction bases unmatched: 6. CDR3 loop: CASSNQQGGTEAFF. CDR3 coding DNA: TGCGCCAGCAGCAACCAACAGGGGGGCACTGAAGCTTTCTTT.

The chain is built from TRBV20-1 and TRBJ2-3; tentatively, D is TRBD2 (7 bases). The CDR3 has 17 residues. The germline V gene encodes CDR1 DFQATT and CDR2 SNEGSKA (reference sequence). V was pared by 1 base and J by 2 bases, with 19 bases between. CDR3 sequence (DNA): TGCAGTGCTAGAGCCGCCCCCCGGGGGGCCATCACAGATACGCAGTATTTT. It codes for CSARAAPRGAITDTQYF.

This clonotype has ten or more counts. The chain joins TRBV5-4 to TRBJ2-3, with D perhaps TRBD1 or TRBD2 (5 bases each). The CDR3 has 15 amino acids. Germline CDR1 is SGHNT and CDR2 is YYREEE (reference sequence). V was trimmed by 4 bases and J by 5 bases, leaving 17 bases between them. The CDR3 here is CASSRDATTKDTQYF. DNA of the CDR3: TGTGCCAGCAGCCGGGACGCCACTACCAAAGATACGCAGTATTTT.

This sequence joins TRBV10-1 and TRBJ1-5; perhaps TRBD1 as D (5 bases). The CDR3 has 13 residues. V gave up 6 bases and J gave up 7 bases, with 13 bases separating them. CDR1 and CDR2 (germline): WNHNN, SYGVQD (reference sequence). Written as DNA, the CDR3 is TGCGCCAGCAGCGCAGACCGGGGGCAGCCCCAGCATTTT. It translates to CASSADRGQPQHF.

This sequence joins TRBV20-1 and TRBJ2-1, with unresolved D. Trimming cost V 4 bases and J 8 bases, with 9 bases left between them. The CDR3 has 11 residues. CDR1 DFQATT and CDR2 SNEGSKA come from the germline V gene (reference sequence). The DNA for the CDR3 is TGCAGTGCTAAACCTGGGGATGAGCAGTTCTTC. It translates to CSAKPGDEQFF.

This clonotype came up many times. The chain uses TRBV15 and TRBJ1-1; D not resolved. Per germline, CDR1 LNHNV and CDR2 YYDKDF (reference sequence). Trimming shortened V by 5 bases and J by 3 bases, and 16 bases separated the two germline ends. The CDR3 runs to 15 residues. The CDR3 DNA is TGTGCCACCAGCCCTTCCCAGCATAGGTACACTGAAGCTTTCTTT. Protein product: CATSPSQHRYTEAFF.

This clonotype was recorded many times. This chain connects TRBV7-9 to TRBJ1-1; TRBD1 is a possible D gene (5 bases). Germline V lookup: CDR1 SEHNR, CDR2 FQNEAQ (reference sequence). V was clipped by 2 bases and J by 7 bases, with 5 bases between them. This CDR3 region has 11 residues. CDR3 loop: CASSLQGEAFF. DNA of the CDR3: TGTGCCAGCAGCTTACAGGGTGAAGCTTTCTTT.

This chain connects TRBV15 to TRBJ2-7; 8 nucleotides agree with TRBD1. The J segment lost 6 bases and the V segment lost 3 bases, leaving 10 bases of the junction unmatched. The CDR3 covers 15 residues. Germline CDR1 and CDR2: LNHNV and YYDKDF (reference sequence). CDR3 amino acids: CATSRDGQGKAEQYF. The CDR3 region has the DNA TGTGCCACCAGCAGGGACGGACAGGGAAAGGCCGAGCAGTACTTC.

This clonotype has more than one count but fewer than ten. This chain joins TRBV6-2 or TRBV6-3 and TRBJ2-6; D is perhaps TRBD2 (5 bases). CDR3 size: 17 residues. V was cut by 11 bases and J by 0 bases, with 20 bases left in between. Per the germline V gene, CDR1 is MNHEY and CDR2 is SVGEGT. The CDR3 sequence is CACLRESYLSGANVLTF. CDR3 nucleotides: TGTGCCTGCCTTAGGGAGTCGTACCTCTCTGGGGCCAACGTCCTGACTTTC.

Notes on this clonotype: No DNA is shown, since the ends of the CDR3 on it are uncertain; the CDR3 is the one TCRdb lists. The rearrangement joins TRBV4-3 to TRBJ2-3. From germline, CDR1 is LGHNA and CDR2 YSLEER. 15 amino acids form the CDR3, both terminal residues included. CDR3 protein: CASSQDFFGSYTQYF.

This clonotype came up a few times. This chain joins TRBV29-1 and TRBJ2-3; D is possibly TRBD1 or TRBD2 (6 bases each). CDR1 SQVTM and CDR2 ANQGSEA come from the germline V gene. This CDR3 contains 13 residues. Trimming pared 5 bases from V and 5 bases from J, leaving 14 bases between. The CDR3: CSVIPGAGDTQYF. The DNA for the CDR3 is TGCAGCGTTATACCGGGGGCGGGAGATACGCAGTATTTT.

This clonotype was recorded many times. The J gene is TRBJ2-1, the V gene TRBV5-1, with no clear D. The CDR3 is 15 amino acids. Deletions cut 3 bases from V and 0 bases from J, with 10 bases between. Per the germline V gene, CDR1 is SGHRS and CDR2 is YFSETQ. In DNA, the CDR3 is TGCGCCAGCAGCTATGGATCTAGCTCCTACAATGAGCAGTTCTTC. Residues: CASSYGSSSYNEQFF. Full variable domain (rest looked up from reference TRBV5-1 and TRBJ2-1): KAGVTQTPRYLIKTRGQQVTLSCSPISGHRSVSWYQQTPGQGLQFLFEYFSETQRNKGNFPGRFSGRQFSNSRSEMNVSTLELGDSALYLCASSYGSSSYNEQFFGPGTRLTVL.

This clonotype has ten or more counts. V usage is TRBV20-1 and J usage is TRBJ2-3, with 8 bases matching TRBD2. V lost 3 bases, J lost 4 bases, and 6 bases stayed unmatched. Germline loops: CDR1 DFQATT, CDR2 SNEGSKA (reference sequence). The CDR3 sequence is 14 residues long. CDR3 bases: TGCAGTGCTAGGTTTCGGCGGGAGGCAGATACGCAGTATTTT. This gives the protein CSARFRREADTQYF.

The rearrangement links TRBV5-4 to TRBJ2-2; TRBD2 matches 10 bases. Germline V CDR1 and CDR2: SGHNT, YYREEE (reference sequence). The CDR3 length is 16 residues. Germline trimming cut 3 bases from V and 6 bases from J; bases unmatched to any gene: 8. As DNA, the CDR3 is TGTGCCAGCAGCTCGTCGGTAGCGGGAGGTTCCGGGGAGCTGTTTTTT. Translated: CASSSSVAGGSGELFF. The full variable domain, with the rest looked up from reference TRBV5-4 and TRBJ2-2, is ETGVTQSPTHLIKTRGQQVTLRCSSQSGHNTVSWYQQALGQGPQFIFQYYREEENGRGNFPPRFSGLQFPNYSSELNVNALELDDSALYLCASSSSVAGGSGELFFGEGSRLTVL.

Comment on this clonotype: A clone one base away is much larger, so this may be a read error. V is TRBV5-1 and J is TRBJ2-7; D might be TRBD2 (6 bases). The CDR3 extends over 15 amino acids. Germline lookup yields CDR1 SGHRS and CDR2 YFSETQ. The ends were cut back, 0 bases at V and 2 bases at J, with 12 bases in the middle. This CDR3 is CASSLADSGAYEQYF. CDR3 sequence (DNA): TGCGCCAGCAGCTTGGCCGATAGCGGAGCCTACGAGCAGTACTTC.

In its sample, this clonotype was seen a few times. The J gene is TRBJ2-4, the V gene TRBV7-9; 9 bases match TRBD2. Germline trimming cut 4 bases from V and 5 bases from J; bases unmatched to any gene: 9. In germline, CDR1 is SEHNR, CDR2 FQNEAQ (reference sequence). The CDR3 covers 16 residues. CDR3 region: CASSSLAGGNQNIQYF. Here the CDR3 DNA reads TGTGCCAGCAGCTCACTGGCGGGAGGGAATCAAAACATTCAGTACTTC.

In this sample, this clonotype turned up a few times. The V gene is TRBV7-9, the J gene TRBJ2-3; D gene ambiguous. This CDR3 region has 15 residues. The V end lost 4 bases, the J end lost 7 bases, and 18 bases lay between the germline ends. Germline V gene lookup returns CDR1 SEHNR and CDR2 FQNEAQ (reference sequence). This chain's CDR3 is CASSSTDKLAYTQYF. CDR3 DNA sequence: TGTGCCAGCAGCTCCACCGACAAGCTTGCGTATACGCAGTATTTT.

The chain couples TRBV7-2 to TRBJ1-5, with TRBD1 matching 7 bases. Germline CDR1 is SGHTA and CDR2 is FQGNSA. The CDR3 contains 16 residues. Trimming took 6 bases from V and 4 from J; bases not matched to a gene: 12. Here the CDR3 reads CASRKTGTASNQPQHF. The CDR3 DNA reads TGTGCCAGCAGAAAAACCGGGACAGCCAGTAATCAGCCCCAGCATTTT.

Ten or more counts support this clonotype. V is TRBV15 and J is TRBJ2-1; 13 nucleotides align to TRBD2. Germline V lookup: CDR1 LNHNV, CDR2 YYDKDF (reference sequence). This CDR3 contains 15 residues. V gave up 7 bases and J gave up 6 bases; unmatched junction bases: 6. The CDR3 loop is CATTKLAGGINEQFF. The CDR3 coding sequence is TGTGCCACCACAAAACTAGCGGGAGGGATCAATGAGCAGTTCTTC.

This clonotype has a count of ten or more. J is TRBJ2-1 and V is TRBV5-1; D uncertain. The germline gives CDR1 SGHRS, CDR2 YFSETQ. Between the trimmed V and J ends, which lost 3 bases and 0 bases, there was a span of 7 bases. The CDR3 contains 14 residues. The CDR3 here is CASSYSFSYNEQFF. CDR3 coding DNA: TGCGCCAGCAGCTACTCGTTCTCCTACAATGAGCAGTTCTTC.

This clonotype was seen a handful of times. This chain links TRBV3-1 with TRBJ2-7; 7 bases align to TRBD2. Trimming took 1 base from V and 1 from J; bases not matched to a gene: 7. This CDR3 is 16 amino acids long. Per germline, CDR1 LGHDT and CDR2 YNNKEL (reference sequence). CDR3 protein: CASSQAGLAASYEQYF. CDR3 sequence (DNA): TGTGCCAGCAGCCAAGCGGGGCTAGCGGCATCCTACGAGCAGTACTTC.

V gene TRBV9 combines with J gene TRBJ2-3; the D is unclear. The germline V and J ends were trimmed by 0 bases and 4 bases, with 12 bases remaining between them. The germline gives CDR1 SGDLS, CDR2 YYNGEE. The CDR3 extends over 15 amino acids. CDR3 residues: CASSVELDGSDTQYF. The CDR3 DNA reads as TGTGCCAGCAGCGTAGAGTTAGATGGCTCAGATACGCAGTATTTT.

This clonotype was seen at least ten times. The chain has TRBV7-2 and TRBJ1-2; D remains unclear. The CDR3 sequence is 15 residues long. The V and J ends lost 2 bases and 8 bases respectively, with 18 bases between them. Germline loops: CDR1 SGHTA, CDR2 FQGNSA. The DNA for the CDR3 is TGTGCCAGCAGCTTAAATTCAAATCCGACCAGCGGCTACACCTTC. The encoded protein is CASSLNSNPTSGYTF.

The rearrangement links TRBV4-3 to TRBJ1-2; the D is unclear. The CDR3 has 15 residues. CDR1 and CDR2 from the germline V gene are LGHNA and YSLEER. The V end was cut by 0 bases, the J end by 2 bases, with 10 bases between. CDR3: CASSQDGDMNYGYTF. DNA for the CDR3: TGCGCCAGCAGCCAAGATGGAGACATGAACTATGGCTACACCTTC.

This chain links TRBV6-5 with TRBJ2-7; TRBD1 might be the D (6 bases). The germline gives CDR1 MNHEY, CDR2 SVGAGI. The CDR3 sequence is 15 residues long. V gave up 0 bases and J gave up 0 bases, with 9 bases separating them. This CDR3 reads CASSYSPGHSYEQYF. The CDR3 DNA reads TGTGCCAGCAGTTACTCGCCGGGACACTCCTACGAGCAGTACTTC.